Presented here are 22 T cell receptor beta chains from one specimen sequenced in a study of blood T cell repertoires in COVID-19. Some clones are missing from TCRdb's copy, which holds only in-frame ones; the method was immunoSEQ multiplex PCR. The repertoire has roughly 80,000 clones, more than 75% of them found once; the top ten carry approximately 14%. The sample taken for sequencing was peripheral blood. These receptors were obtained from a woman in her 70s with acute or convalescent COVID-19.

The DNA of the CDR3 is TGTGCCAGCAGCTCCCCCCCCGGGACAGCTAACACTGAAGCTTTCTTT. Amino acid sequence: CASSSPPGTANTEAFF. This chain joins TRBV11-2 and TRBJ1-1, with 7 bases aligning to TRBD1. The CDR3 covers 16 residues. Germline-derived CDR1 and CDR2 are SGHAT and FQNNGV. After removal of 4 bases from V and 2 bases from J, the junction contained 10 bases not matched to a gene.

In its sample, this clone was seen a few times. Distinct nucleotide sequences in the sample also encode this CDR3. This chain links TRBV7-9 with TRBJ2-3; 7 positions agree with TRBD2. CDR3 length: 14 residues. Losses at the gene ends were 5 bases for V and 2 bases for J; bases not matched to a gene: 4. Germline V gene data show CDR1 as SEHNR and CDR2 as FQNEAQ (reference sequence). The CDR3 is CASSRSGNTDTQYF. The CDR3 nucleotides are TGTGCCAGCAGCCGGAGCGGGAACACAGATACGCAGTATTTT.

The chain carries TRBV19 and TRBJ1-2, with TRBD1 matching 7 bases. This CDR3 has 13 amino acids. V lost 7 bases and J lost 3; bases outside the gene matches: 5. The V gene's germline CDR1 is LNHDA and CDR2 SQIVND (reference sequence). DNA of the CDR3: TGTGCCAGTACTAGGGGGCTATACTATGGCTACACCTTC. It yields the protein CASTRGLYYGYTF.

V and J are TRBV5-4 and TRBJ2-3, with 8 bases matching TRBD2. The CDR3 contains 14 residues. V shed 5 bases, J shed 3 bases, and the junction held 5 bases outside the gene matches. Germline CDR1 and CDR2: SGHNT and YYREEE (reference sequence). The CDR3 sequence is CASRRGGSTDTQYF. CDR3 DNA sequence: TGTGCCAGCAGACGGGGGGGCTCAACAGATACGCAGTATTTT. Drawing the rest from reference TRBV5-4 and TRBJ2-3, the complete variable domain is ETGVTQSPTHLIKTRGQQVTLRCSSQSGHNTVSWYQQALGQGPQFIFQYYREEENGRGNFPPRFSGLQFPNYSSELNVNALELDDSALYLCASRRGGSTDTQYFGPGTRLTVL.

The J gene is TRBJ1-2, the V gene TRBV6-1; D may be TRBD1 (6 bases). The ends were cut back, 2 bases at V and 6 bases at J, with 10 bases in the middle. This CDR3 spans 13 amino acids. CDR1 and CDR2 (germline): MNHNS, SASEGT. The CDR3 nucleotides are TGTGCCAGCAGTGAACAGGGGCGCGATGGCTACACCTTC. Protein: CASSEQGRDGYTF.

The V gene is TRBV9, the J gene TRBJ2-2, with a tentative D call TRBD2 (5 bases). Per germline, CDR1 SGDLS and CDR2 YYNGEE. Trimming removed 3 bases at V and 6 bases at J, with 9 bases between. The CDR3 is 13 amino acids. Here the CDR3 reads CASSATGSGELFF. CDR3 in DNA: TGTGCCAGCAGCGCCACGGGATCCGGGGAGCTGTTTTTT.

The chain employs TRBV11-2 and TRBJ2-5; D not certain. From germline, CDR1 is SGHAT and CDR2 FQNNGV. Trimming stripped 1 base from V and 1 base from J, with 7 bases between. CDR3 length: 14 residues. CDR3 in amino acids: CASSLALPQETQYF. The CDR3 nucleotides read TGTGCCAGCAGCTTAGCCCTCCCCCAAGAGACCCAGTACTTC.

V usage is TRBV27 and J usage is TRBJ2-1, with 7 bases fitting TRBD1. Germline V lookup: CDR1 MNHEY, CDR2 SMNVEV (reference sequence). The CDR3 extends over 14 amino acids. V lost 6 bases to trimming and J lost 9 bases; unmatched junction nucleotides: 11. The CDR3 region has the DNA TGTGCCAGCAGCTCCGGGACAGCTAATGGTGAGCAGTTCTTC. As protein: CASSSGTANGEQFF.

The rearrangement joins TRBV19 to TRBJ2-2; TRBD1 aligns across 8 bases. Germline-derived CDR1 and CDR2 are LNHDA and SQIVND (reference sequence). V was pared by 5 bases and J by 5 bases, with 13 bases of the junction left unmatched. CDR3 length: 17 residues. CDR3 nucleotides: TGTGCCAGTAGTGACTGGGCTGACAGGGGTGGGACCGGGGAGCTGTTTTTT. Translating it yields CASSDWADRGGTGELFF.

The chain employs TRBV5-1 and TRBJ1-2; 7 positions match TRBD1. Looked up from germline, CDR1 is SGHRS and CDR2 is YFSETQ. V lost 0 bases to trimming and J lost 1 base; unmatched junction nucleotides: 12. The CDR3 totals 18 residues. CDR3 protein: CASSLGGTGTVNNYGYTF. The CDR3 DNA is TGCGCCAGCAGCTTGGGGGGCACGGGGACAGTGAATAACTATGGCTACACCTTC.

The V call is TRBV11-3, the J call TRBJ1-3, with D perhaps matching TRBD1 (5 bases). V dropped 1 base and J dropped 0 bases, with 13 bases sitting between them. The CDR3 has 17 amino acids. CDR1 and CDR2 (germline): SGHNT, YENEEA. CDR3 DNA sequence: TGTGCCAGCAGCTTAGCCTCGGGGGAACACTCTGGAAACACCATATATTTT. As protein: CASSLASGEHSGNTIYF.

The rearrangement joins TRBV29-1 to TRBJ2-2; D unclear. The CDR3 loop spans 14 amino acids. Germline values: CDR1 SQVTM, CDR2 ANQGSEA. V lost 7 bases, J lost 0 bases, and 12 bases lay in between. The CDR3 DNA is TGCAGCGCTGAGGCAGGCGCGAACACCGGGGAGCTGTTTTTT. It codes for CSAEAGANTGELFF.

The genes are TRBV7-9 and TRBJ2-3; D might be TRBD1 (6 bases). With 3 bases removed from V and 4 bases from J, the gap between germline ends came to 8 bases. CDR3 length equals 13 residues. CDR1 is SEHNR, CDR2 FQNEAQ, per germline (reference sequence). CDR3 amino acids: CASSFSGADTQYF. In DNA form, the CDR3 reads TGTGCCAGCAGCTTTTCAGGGGCAGATACGCAGTATTTT.

The chain combines TRBV19 with TRBJ2-1; 12 bases align to TRBD1. In germline, CDR1 is LNHDA, CDR2 SQIVND (reference sequence). The CDR3 runs 17 residues. J was trimmed by 8 bases and V by 5 bases; bases with no gene match: 13. The DNA of the CDR3 is TGTGCCAGTAGTCCAGTGCCCGGGACAGGGGGCGTAGATGAGCAGTTCTTC. The encoded protein is CASSPVPGTGGVDEQFF. The variable domain in full, completed from reference TRBV19 and TRBJ2-1, reads DGGITQSPKYLFRKEGQNVTLSCEQNLNHDAMYWYRQDPGQGLRLIYYSQIVNDFQKGDIAEGYSVSREKKESFPLTVTSAQKNPTAFYLCASSPVPGTGGVDEQFFGPGTRLTVL.

The gene calls are TRBV28 and TRBJ1-3, with a tentative D call TRBD1 (5 bases). Trimming cost V 6 bases and J 3 bases, with 15 bases left between them. This CDR3 spans 15 amino acids. Germline CDR1 reads MDHEN; CDR2 reads SYDVKM. The CDR3 DNA reads TGTGCCAGCAGCCTACCCGGGACTGGTGGAAACACCATATATTTT. This codes for CASSLPGTGGNTIYF.

J is TRBJ1-1 and V is TRBV9; 7 nucleotides align to TRBD1. The CDR3 consists of 13 residues. The V gene end was trimmed by 6 bases and the J gene end by 3 bases; junction bases not matched to a gene: 5. CDR1 and CDR2 (germline): SGDLS, YYNGEE. The chain's CDR3 is CASTKGADTEAFF. CDR3 bases: TGTGCCAGCACGAAGGGGGCGGACACTGAAGCTTTCTTT.

This chain links TRBV30 with TRBJ2-5; 12 bases match TRBD1. The CDR3 covers 15 residues. Germline V gene data show CDR1 as GTSNPN and CDR2 as SVGIG (reference sequence). J gave up 4 bases and V 6 bases, and 9 bases lay outside the gene matches. The CDR3 region is CACTAGTGGVETQYF. The CDR3 region has the DNA TGTGCCTGTACCGCCGGGACAGGGGGCGTAGAGACCCAGTACTTC.

This clone was counted between two and nine times. J is TRBJ1-1 and V is TRBV6-5; weak D call: TRBD1 (5 bases). The CDR3 runs to 15 residues. Germline V gives CDR1 MNHEY, CDR2 SVGAGI. Between the trimmed V and J ends, which lost 0 bases and 5 bases, there was a span of 13 bases. The CDR3 DNA reads TGTGCCAGCAGTTACTCGGCAGGGTTGGGGACTGAAGCTTTCTTT. Encoded protein: CASSYSAGLGTEAFF.

This sequence joins TRBV6-1 and TRBJ1-1, with D unresolved. V was shortened by 1 base and J by 4 bases, with 13 bases between the two germline ends. Per germline, CDR1 MNHNS and CDR2 SASEGT. The CDR3 is 15 amino acids. CDR3 bases: TGTGCCAGCAGTGAAGGGCCCCGAGGAGCCACTGAAGCTTTCTTT. Its translation: CASSEGPRGATEAFF.

The rearrangement links TRBV19 to TRBJ1-5, with D maybe TRBD1 (5 bases). This CDR3 is built from 14 residues. Trimming stripped 7 bases from V and 6 bases from J, with 16 bases between. Germline CDR1 and CDR2: LNHDA and SQIVND (reference sequence). CDR3 protein: CASTQGTARQPQHF. Here the CDR3 DNA reads TGTGCCAGTACGCAGGGAACGGCTCGTCAGCCCCAGCATTTT.

V and J are TRBV29-1 and TRBJ2-5, with 7 bases matching TRBD1. V gave up 6 bases and J gave up 2 bases; unmatched junction bases: 3. Germline V lookup: CDR1 SQVTM, CDR2 ANQGSEA. This CDR3 spans 12 amino acids. The CDR3 DNA follows: TGCAGCGTGGGGACAGCTCAAGAGACCCAGTACTTC. The encoded protein is CSVGTAQETQYF.

This clone was detected only a few times. V gene TRBV3-1 (or the pseudogene TRBV3-2) combines with J gene TRBJ2-2, with 7 bases fitting TRBD2. V shed 1 base, J shed 6 bases, and the junction held 8 bases outside the gene matches. CDR3 size: 16 residues. CDR1 and CDR2 (germline): LGHDT, YNNKEL (reference sequence). The CDR3 protein is CASSQGGSPMAGELFF. CDR3 sequence (DNA): TGTGCCAGCAGCCAAGGCGGGAGTCCAATGGCCGGGGAGCTGTTTTTT.